This T cell receptor (beta chain) was sequenced for a study of blood T cell repertoires in COVID-19 (dated by TCRdb to about 2020). Notes on the research overall: Collaborator samples came from the United States, Italy and Spain and covered acute and convalescent phases of COVID-19. The material from the prospective study consisted of cDNA or gDNA derived from T cells, B-cell-depleted T cells, or PBMCs. Deeply sampled blood TCRbeta repertoires from subjects exposed to, actively infected with, or recovered from COVID-19 were included in the dataset. The repertoires were made available in a free public database intended to serve as a resource for research on the immune response to SARS-CoV-2. The samples were drawn from two sources: the first 160 participants of the ongoing ImmuneRACE study, and 1,254 subjects contributed by 6 global collaborators. Sample metadata almost always included a de-identified subject ID, COVID-19 status, age in years and sex. Where available, HLA class I and class II types were taken from metadata supplied by the sample provider and were not determined by assay-based typing.

The full study reports these points: The amount of clinical and demographic metadata varied by source and participant and was provided uncurated.

TCRbeta CDR3 regions were amplified from genomic DNA using the immunoSEQ Assay, a bias-controlled multiplex PCR. In the source study's methods: The number of nucleated cells in each sample was estimated from the amplification of reference gene primers within the assay. To quantify the absolute abundance of each unique TCRbeta CDR3 rearrangement, sequence reads were collapsed and filtered. Productive Simpson clonality was computed per sample as the square root of Simpson's diversity index over productive rearrangements. This immuneACCESS table, as held by TCRdb, lists in-frame sequences with V and J called but not all clones. Of the missing ones, under half trace to an unresolved V gene in checked studies; the others have no known cause. The DNA gave D and trimming, while V, J and clone size come from that table. The sample table contains about 280,000 clones; only one count was recorded for roughly 85% of them. The ten largest clonotypes hold approximately 5% of the sample.

Notes on this clone: It lacks a known antigen. No base qualities exist here, and no much larger clone lies one base off it.

Participants in the prospective study were aged about 18 to 100 years, lived in approximately 26 United States geographic areas, and enrolled through a virtual design. To assign participants to cohorts, the prospective study relied on clinical history that participants themselves reported in a screening survey and a study questionnaire. Exposed participants had been in contact with someone with a PCR-confirmed or clinician-diagnosed COVID-19 case within 2 weeks of study entry. In the prospective study, mobile phlebotomists collected whole blood, serum and a nasopharyngeal or oropharyngeal swab from each participant. Prospective study participants could optionally give additional blood draws and questionnaires over an approximately two-month period. Before DNA extraction, prospective study blood samples were shipped either frozen or at room temperature. Sequencing used PBMCs or T cells enriched from blood (not recorded which). The clonotype comes from a man between 35 and 55 years old who had been exposed to COVID-19.

The encoded CDR3 is CARPRGGPHEQYF. The nucleotide sequence reads as follows: TGTGCCAGGCCAAGGGGGGGGCCCCACGAGCAGTACTTC. The rearrangement joined TRBV27 to TRBJ2-7; TRBD2 could be the D gene, as 7 bases match. V is pared back by 9 bases and J by 5 bases, with 17 bases lying between the germline termini. The CDR3, cysteine through phenylalanine, is 13 amino acids long. Just CDR3 DNA is preserved here, 39 bases in frame from base 1. Per the germline V gene (reference sequence), MNHEY is the CDR1 and SMNVEV is the CDR2.